Shown below are 25 T cell receptor beta chains from a single sample sequenced in a study of blood T cell repertoires in COVID-19. Here immunoSEQ multiplex PCR was the method, and the copy in TCRdb shows in-frame clones only, minus some. The table records 120,000 or so clones, more than 70% of them present only once. The sequenced sample was peripheral blood. The receptors come from a human donor in a cohort sampled during active COVID-19.

The chain combines TRBV18 with TRBJ2-1; perhaps TRBD2 as D (7 bases). Trimming left V 3 bases short and J 4 bases short, with 16 bases between. The CDR3 spans 16 residues. Germline CDR1 is KGHSH and CDR2 is LQKENI. The CDR3 loop reads CASSPMAGAGYNEQFF. Here the CDR3 DNA reads TGTGCCAGCTCACCGATGGCGGGGGCGGGTTACAATGAGCAGTTCTTC.

The chain carries TRBV11-2 and TRBJ2-7; D is undetermined. Looked up from germline, CDR1 is SGHAT and CDR2 is FQNNGV. The CDR3 runs 11 residues. The V end was cut by 4 bases, the J end by 3 bases, with 4 bases between. CDR3 in amino acids: CASSSIYEQYF. CDR3 DNA sequence: TGTGCCAGCAGCTCAATCTACGAGCAGTACTTC.

The rearrangement links TRBV19 to TRBJ2-3, with no clear D. The CDR3 has 13 residues. The germline gives CDR1 LNHDA, CDR2 SQIVND (reference sequence). V was clipped by 5 bases and J by 6 bases, with 12 bases between them. Here the CDR3 reads CASSAREVDTQYF. In nucleotides, the CDR3 is TGTGCCAGTAGTGCCAGAGAGGTCGATACGCAGTATTTT. The full variable domain, its missing parts supplied by reference TRBV19 and TRBJ2-3, is DGGITQSPKYLFRKEGQNVTLSCEQNLNHDAMYWYRQDPGQGLRLIYYSQIVNDFQKGDIAEGYSVSREKKESFPLTVTSAQKNPTAFYLCASSAREVDTQYFGPGTRLTVL.

V gene TRBV19 combines with J gene TRBJ2-7; TRBD1 aligns across 10 bases. CDR3 length: 14 amino acids. CDR1 and CDR2 from the germline V gene are LNHDA and SQIVND (reference sequence). Trimming removed 5 bases from V and 3 bases from J; junction bases left unmatched: 4. CDR3 region: CASSSGQGFYEQYF. CDR3 in DNA: TGTGCCAGTAGTTCGGGACAGGGGTTCTACGAGCAGTACTTC.

This clone appeared a few times. This same CDR3 is encoded by further DNA sequences in the sample. This sequence joins TRBV2 and TRBJ1-6, with 7 nucleotides matching TRBD1. Germline V CDR1 and CDR2: SNHLY, FYNNEI. The CDR3 covers 15 residues. Germline trimming cut 3 bases from V and 4 bases from J; bases unmatched to any gene: 3. The CDR3 spells CASSDGTVYNSPLHF. The CDR3 region has the DNA TGTGCCAGCAGTGACGGGACAGTGTATAATTCACCCCTCCACTTT.

In regard to this clone: Additional DNA sequences in this sample encode the identical CDR3. V is TRBV2 and J is TRBJ1-1; TRBD1 agrees at 8 bases. The trim removed 6 bases at V and 2 bases at J, leaving 2 bases unmatched. Looked up from germline, CDR1 is SNHLY and CDR2 is FYNNEI. This CDR3 has 13 amino acids. The CDR3 DNA sequence: TGTGCCAGCAGCGGACAGGGAAACACTGAAGCTTTCTTT. This codes for CASSGQGNTEAFF. The whole variable domain, filled in from reference TRBV2 and TRBJ1-1, reads EPEVTQTPSHQVTQMGQEVILRCVPISNHLYFYWYRQILGQKVEFLVSFYNNEISEKSEIFDDQFSVERPDGSNFTLKIRSTKLEDSAMYFCASSGQGNTEAFFGQGTRLTVV.

The chain couples TRBV5-1 to TRBJ2-3; D perhaps matches TRBD1 (6 bases). V lost 1 base, J lost 1 base, and 7 bases lay in between. The CDR3 covers 14 residues. Germline CDR1 SGHRS, CDR2 YFSETQ. CDR3 nucleotide sequence: TGCGCCAGCAGCTTGCCAGGGGGCACAGATACGCAGTATTTT. Translated, it gives CASSLPGGTDTQYF.

CDR3 sequence (DNA): TGCAGCGTTGAGACTGGAGAGCAGTACTTC. Residues: CSVETGEQYF. The chain has TRBV29-1 and TRBJ2-7; D not resolved. The CDR3 spans 10 residues. CDR1 and CDR2 (germline): SQVTM, ANQGSEA. V was cut by 3 bases and J by 7 bases, with 7 bases left in between.

The chain recombines TRBV3-1 (or the pseudogene TRBV3-2) with TRBJ2-7; 10 nucleotides match TRBD2. V lost 4 bases and J lost 4; bases outside the gene matches: 7. The CDR3 runs 15 residues. Germline V lookup: CDR1 LGHDT, CDR2 YNNKEL (reference sequence). The CDR3 region is CASSPSGLAAYEQYF. Written as DNA, the CDR3 is TGTGCCAGCAGCCCAAGCGGACTAGCGGCATACGAGCAGTACTTC.

The V and J genes are TRBV7-8 and TRBJ1-6, with a possible D match to TRBD1 (6 bases). Between the trimmed V and J ends, which lost 4 bases and 3 bases, there was a span of 10 bases. The CDR3 runs 15 residues. The germline V gene encodes CDR1 SGHVS and CDR2 FQNEAQ. CDR3 amino acids: CASSSQGNYNSPLHF. Here the CDR3 DNA reads TGTGCCAGCAGCTCACAGGGAAACTATAATTCACCCCTCCACTTT.

This chain joins TRBV7-9 and TRBJ2-1; TRBD1 is a possible D gene (5 bases). The length of the CDR3 is 13 residues. Trimming took 1 base from V and 8 from J, leaving 9 bases between them. The germline gives CDR1 SEHNR, CDR2 FQNEAQ (reference sequence). As DNA, the CDR3 is TGTGCCAGCAGCTTAGGACAGTTCGATGAGCAGTTCTTC. Translation gives CASSLGQFDEQFF.

The CDR3 is CASSQGSGAPTYGYTF. For the CDR3, the DNA is TGTGCCAGCAGCCAAGGGTCAGGGGCGCCAACCTATGGCTACACCTTC. V gene TRBV3-1 (or the pseudogene TRBV3-2) combines with J gene TRBJ1-2; D is perhaps TRBD1 (6 bases). The length of the CDR3 is 16 residues. Germline V lookup: CDR1 LGHDT, CDR2 YNNKEL (reference sequence). The ends were cut back, 1 base at V and 4 bases at J, with 16 bases in the middle.

This clone has just one count. The chain carries TRBV28 and TRBJ1-3; 8 bases are shared with TRBD1. CDR1 is MDHEN and CDR2 is SYDVKM in the germline V gene. This CDR3 has 18 amino acids. V dropped 2 bases and J dropped 3; count of bases not matched to a gene: 12. The CDR3, as DNA: TGTGCCAGCAGTTTACCAGGGGGCGTCAGCTTAGGTGGAAACACCATATATTTT. Translating gives CASSLPGGVSLGGNTIYF.

The J gene is TRBJ1-3, the V gene TRBV18; 7 bases align to TRBD1. The CDR3 is 15 amino acids. J gave up 4 bases and V 3 bases, and 6 bases lay outside the gene matches. CDR1 and CDR2 from the germline V gene are KGHSH and LQKENI. CDR3 sequence reads: CASSPRTGGGNTIYF. CDR3 DNA sequence: TGTGCCAGCTCACCGAGGACAGGAGGGGGAAACACCATATATTTT.

This rearrangement joins TRBV5-4 to TRBJ2-3, with D unresolved. Germline values: CDR1 SGHNT, CDR2 YYREEE (reference sequence). The V end was cut by 2 bases, the J end by 4 bases, with 11 bases between. The CDR3 runs to 14 residues. The CDR3 sequence is CASSFSVGPDTQYF. The CDR3 DNA reads TGTGCCAGCAGCTTTTCGGTTGGGCCAGATACGCAGTATTTT.

The chain employs TRBV19 and TRBJ2-7, with TRBD1 matching 10 bases. CDR1 is LNHDA and CDR2 is SQIVND in the germline V gene (reference sequence). This CDR3 contains 14 residues. Germline trimming cut 6 bases from V and 0 bases from J; bases unmatched to any gene: 2. CDR3 region: CASRDRGASYEQYF. The CDR3 nucleotides are TGTGCCAGTAGGGACAGGGGGGCCTCCTACGAGCAGTACTTC.

The chain couples TRBV5-1 to TRBJ2-5; 9 bases are shared with TRBD2. V lost 0 bases and J lost 5; bases outside the gene matches: 2. The CDR3 is 14 residues long. The V gene's germline CDR1 is SGHRS and CDR2 YFSETQ. The CDR3 sequence: CASSLGGLAETQYF. CDR3 nucleotide sequence: TGCGCCAGCAGCTTGGGCGGACTAGCGGAGACCCAGTACTTC. The full variable domain, in which reference TRBV5-1 and TRBJ2-5 provide the parts outside the CDR3, is KAGVTQTPRYLIKTRGQQVTLSCSPISGHRSVSWYQQTPGQGLQFLFEYFSETQRNKGNFPGRFSGRQFSNSRSEMNVSTLELGDSALYLCASSLGGLAETQYFGPGTRLLVL.

The chain joins TRBV6-5 to TRBJ2-1, with 12 bases aligning to TRBD1. Germline V CDR1 and CDR2: MNHEY, SVGAGI. After removal of 6 bases from V and 7 bases from J, the junction contained 7 bases not matched to a gene. The CDR3 is 15 residues long. CDR3 region: CASSWGQGALNEQFF. CDR3 sequence (DNA): TGTGCCAGCAGCTGGGGACAGGGGGCGCTTAATGAGCAGTTCTTC.

CDR3 amino acids: CASSTAGLWETQYF. The CDR3 DNA follows: TGTGCCAGCAGCACGGCTGGGCTTTGGGAGACCCAGTACTTC. This sequence joins TRBV5-4 and TRBJ2-5, with D unclear. Germline CDR1 and CDR2: SGHNT and YYREEE (reference sequence). The CDR3 loop spans 14 amino acids. Trimming took off 4 bases at V and 5 bases at J, with 15 bases between the two ends.

The rearrangement joins TRBV6-1 to TRBJ1-6; the match to TRBD1 covers 7 bases. Germline-derived CDR1 and CDR2 are MNHNS and SASEGT. V was clipped by 2 bases and J by 0 bases; unmatched bases: 1. CDR3 size: 16 residues. CDR3 sequence (DNA): TGTGCCAGCAGTGAACCAGGGGGCTCCTATAATTCACCCCTCCACTTT. It codes for CASSEPGGSYNSPLHF.

CDR3 amino acids: CASSYRGDEQFF. The CDR3 nucleotides read TGTGCCAGCAGCTATAGGGGCGATGAGCAGTTCTTC. The chain is built from TRBV7-9 and TRBJ2-1, with D maybe TRBD1 (5 bases). This CDR3 comprises 12 residues. Germline CDR1 reads SEHNR; CDR2 reads FQNEAQ (reference sequence). Trimming stripped 4 bases from V and 8 bases from J, with 9 bases between.

V and J are TRBV5-4 and TRBJ2-7, with D perhaps matching TRBD2 (5 bases). CDR3 length equals 16 residues. V lost 0 bases to trimming and J lost 4 bases, with 17 bases between them. Germline lookup yields CDR1 SGHNT and CDR2 YYREEE (reference sequence). The CDR3 DNA reads TGTGCCAGCAGCTTGGATGGAGGCGGCGTAGGTTACGAGCAGTACTTC. Translation gives CASSLDGGGVGYEQYF.

CDR3 in amino acids: CASSPLGVSYEQYF. The CDR3 DNA follows: TGTGCCAGCAGCCCCTTAGGAGTCTCCTACGAGCAGTACTTC. J is TRBJ2-7 and V is TRBV3-1 (or the pseudogene TRBV3-2); D gene unclear. V was clipped by 4 bases and J by 0 bases, with 10 bases between them. Germline CDR1 reads LGHDT; CDR2 reads YNNKEL (reference sequence). The CDR3 extends over 14 amino acids.

The V and J genes are TRBV3-1 (or the pseudogene TRBV3-2) and TRBJ2-1, with 11 nucleotides matching TRBD2. CDR3 size: 15 residues. Germline V gene lookup returns CDR1 LGHDT and CDR2 YNNKEL (reference sequence). J gave up 5 bases and V 6 bases, and 6 bases lay outside the gene matches. The CDR3 loop reads CASSLETSGNNEQFF. As DNA, the CDR3 is TGTGCCAGCAGTCTCGAGACTAGCGGGAACAATGAGCAGTTCTTC.

V and J are TRBV5-6 and TRBJ2-4, with 15 bases identical to TRBD2. The length of the CDR3 is 18 residues. The junction had 5 bases not matched to a gene; V was cut back by 4 bases and J by 0 bases. The germline CDR1 and CDR2 sequences are SGHDT and YYEEEE. The CDR3 here is CASSRTSGGALAKNIQYF. As DNA, the CDR3 is TGTGCCAGCAGCCGGACTAGCGGGGGGGCATTAGCCAAAAACATTCAGTACTTC.